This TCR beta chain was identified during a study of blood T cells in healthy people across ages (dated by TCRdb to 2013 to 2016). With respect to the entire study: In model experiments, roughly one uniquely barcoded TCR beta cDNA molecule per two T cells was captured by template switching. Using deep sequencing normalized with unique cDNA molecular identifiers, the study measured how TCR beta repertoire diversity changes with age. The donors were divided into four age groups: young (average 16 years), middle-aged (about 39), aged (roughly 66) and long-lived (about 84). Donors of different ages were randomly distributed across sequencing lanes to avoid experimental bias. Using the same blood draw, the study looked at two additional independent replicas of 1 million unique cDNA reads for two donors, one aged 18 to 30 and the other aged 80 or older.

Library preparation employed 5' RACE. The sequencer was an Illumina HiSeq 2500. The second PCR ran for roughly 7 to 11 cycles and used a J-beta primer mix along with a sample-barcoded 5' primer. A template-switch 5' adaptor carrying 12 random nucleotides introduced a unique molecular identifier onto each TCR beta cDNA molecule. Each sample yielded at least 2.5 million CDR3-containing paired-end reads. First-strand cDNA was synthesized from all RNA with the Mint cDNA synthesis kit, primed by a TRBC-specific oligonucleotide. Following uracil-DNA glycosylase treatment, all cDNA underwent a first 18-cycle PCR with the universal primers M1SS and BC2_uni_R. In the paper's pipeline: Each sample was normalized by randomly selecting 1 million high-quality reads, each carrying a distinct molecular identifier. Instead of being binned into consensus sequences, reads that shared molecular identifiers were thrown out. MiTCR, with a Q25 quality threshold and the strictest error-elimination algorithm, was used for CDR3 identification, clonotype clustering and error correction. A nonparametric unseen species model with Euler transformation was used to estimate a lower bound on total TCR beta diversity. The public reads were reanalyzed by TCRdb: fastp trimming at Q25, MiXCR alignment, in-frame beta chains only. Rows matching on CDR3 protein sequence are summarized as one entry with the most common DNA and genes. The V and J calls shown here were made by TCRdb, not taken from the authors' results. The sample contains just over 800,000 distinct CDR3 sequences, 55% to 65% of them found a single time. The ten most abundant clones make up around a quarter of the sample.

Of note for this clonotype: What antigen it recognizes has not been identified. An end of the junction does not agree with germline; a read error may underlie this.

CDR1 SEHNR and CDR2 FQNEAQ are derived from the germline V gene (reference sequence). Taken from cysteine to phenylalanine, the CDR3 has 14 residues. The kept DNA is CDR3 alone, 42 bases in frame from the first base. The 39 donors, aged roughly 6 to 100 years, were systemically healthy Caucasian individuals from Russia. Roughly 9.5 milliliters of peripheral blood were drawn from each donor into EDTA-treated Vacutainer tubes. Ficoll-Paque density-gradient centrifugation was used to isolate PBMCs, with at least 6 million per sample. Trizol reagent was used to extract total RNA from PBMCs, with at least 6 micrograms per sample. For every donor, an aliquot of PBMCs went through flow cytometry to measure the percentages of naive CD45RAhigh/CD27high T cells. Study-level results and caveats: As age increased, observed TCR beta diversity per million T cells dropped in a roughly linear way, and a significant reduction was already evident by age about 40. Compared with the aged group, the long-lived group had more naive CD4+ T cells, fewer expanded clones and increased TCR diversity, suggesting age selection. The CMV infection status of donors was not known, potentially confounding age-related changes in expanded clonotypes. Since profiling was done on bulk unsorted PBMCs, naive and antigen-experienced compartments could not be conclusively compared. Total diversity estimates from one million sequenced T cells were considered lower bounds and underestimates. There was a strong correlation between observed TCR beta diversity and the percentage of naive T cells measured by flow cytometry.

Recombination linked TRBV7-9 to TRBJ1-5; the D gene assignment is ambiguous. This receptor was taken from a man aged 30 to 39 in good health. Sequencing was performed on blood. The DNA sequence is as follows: TGTGTCAGCAGCCTAACCGGGAGGGATCAGCCCCAGCATTTT. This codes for CVSSLTGRDQPQHF.